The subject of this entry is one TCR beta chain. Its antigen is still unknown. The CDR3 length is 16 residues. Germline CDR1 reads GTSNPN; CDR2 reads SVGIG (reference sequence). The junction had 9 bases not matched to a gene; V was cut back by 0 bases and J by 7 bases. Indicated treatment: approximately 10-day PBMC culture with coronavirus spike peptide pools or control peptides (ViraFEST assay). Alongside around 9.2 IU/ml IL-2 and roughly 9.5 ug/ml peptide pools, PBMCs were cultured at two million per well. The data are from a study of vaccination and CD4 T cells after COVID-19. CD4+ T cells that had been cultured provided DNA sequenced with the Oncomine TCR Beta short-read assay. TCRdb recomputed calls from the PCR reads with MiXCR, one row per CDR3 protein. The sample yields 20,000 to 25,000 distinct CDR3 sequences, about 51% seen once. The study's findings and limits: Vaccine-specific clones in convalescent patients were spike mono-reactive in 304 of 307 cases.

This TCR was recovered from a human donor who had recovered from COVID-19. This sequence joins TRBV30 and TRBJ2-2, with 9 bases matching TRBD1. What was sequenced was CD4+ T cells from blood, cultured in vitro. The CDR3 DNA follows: TGTGCCTGGAGTGTACCACAGGGGGCTGATTTCGGGGAGCTGTTTTTT. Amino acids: CAWSVPQGADFGELFF.